The T cell receptor beta chain under discussion was sequenced for a study of OX40 agonist ivuxolimab in advanced cancers. The table came from immunoSEQ multiplex PCR; TCRdb's copy has only in-frame clones and leaves some out. This table has 65,000 to 95,000 clones, 70% to 90% appearing once. Trimming left V 8 bases short and J 0 bases short, with 10 bases between. The germline gives CDR1 MNHNS, CDR2 SASEGT. The CDR3 extends over 14 amino acids. Sample: CD4+ or CD8+ T cells sorted from blood, taken in a trial of the OX40 agonist ivuxolimab. The receptor's source is an adult with an advanced solid tumor such as melanoma, head and neck, liver or kidney cancer. The genes are TRBV6-1 and TRBJ2-2; either TRBD1 or TRBD2 may fit D (5 bases each). The CDR3 reads CASCWDPNTGELFF. The CDR3 bases are TGTGCCAGCTGCTGGGACCCGAACACCGGGGAGCTGTTTTTT.